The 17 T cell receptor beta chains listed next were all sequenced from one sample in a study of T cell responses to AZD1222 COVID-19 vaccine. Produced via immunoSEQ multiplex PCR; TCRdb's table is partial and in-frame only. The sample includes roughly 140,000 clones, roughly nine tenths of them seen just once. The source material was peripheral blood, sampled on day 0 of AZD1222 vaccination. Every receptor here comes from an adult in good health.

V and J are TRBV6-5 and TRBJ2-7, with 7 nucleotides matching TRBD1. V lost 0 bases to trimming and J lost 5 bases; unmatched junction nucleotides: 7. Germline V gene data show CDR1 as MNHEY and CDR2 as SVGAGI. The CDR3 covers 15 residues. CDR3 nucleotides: TGTGCCAGCAGTTACTCATCCCCAGGGGGTGACGAGCAGTACTTC. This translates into CASSYSSPGGDEQYF.

CDR3 bases: TGTGCCAGCAGCCAAGGGTCAGGGGGCGCAGGGCAGCCCCAGCATTTT. Translated: CASSQGSGGAGQPQHF. V and J are TRBV3-1 (or the pseudogene TRBV3-2) and TRBJ1-5; 8 positions agree with TRBD1. Unmatched junction bases numbered 9, after V lost 1 base and J lost 7 bases. The length of the CDR3 is 16 residues. Germline values: CDR1 LGHDT, CDR2 YNNKEL (reference sequence).

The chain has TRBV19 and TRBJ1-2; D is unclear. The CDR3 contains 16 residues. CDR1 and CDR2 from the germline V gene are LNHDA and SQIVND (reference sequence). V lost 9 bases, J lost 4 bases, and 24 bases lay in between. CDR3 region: CASAWQATPILYGYTF. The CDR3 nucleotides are TGTGCCAGCGCCTGGCAGGCAACGCCTATTCTCTATGGCTACACCTTC.

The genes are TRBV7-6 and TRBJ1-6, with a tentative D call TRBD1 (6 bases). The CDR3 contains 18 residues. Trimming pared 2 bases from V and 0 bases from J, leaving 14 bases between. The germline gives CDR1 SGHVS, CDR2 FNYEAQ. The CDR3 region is CASSLSSQGLSYNSPLHF. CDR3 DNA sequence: TGTGCCAGCAGCTTATCCTCCCAGGGGCTCTCCTATAATTCACCCCTCCACTTT.

The CDR3: CASSRFPSGNSYEQYF. CDR3 in DNA: TGTGCCAGCAGCCGGTTCCCTAGCGGGAACTCCTACGAGCAGTACTTC. This chain connects TRBV3-1 (or the pseudogene TRBV3-2) to TRBJ2-7, with 9 bases that match TRBD2. From germline, CDR1 is LGHDT and CDR2 YNNKEL (reference sequence). J lost 0 bases, V lost 4 bases, and 7 bases had no gene match. The CDR3 contains 16 residues.

The CDR3 DNA is TGTGCCAGCAGCTCGACTAGCAGTAGACAAGAGACCCAGTACTTC. Its protein is CASSSTSSRQETQYF. The chain has TRBV5-4 and TRBJ2-5, with TRBD2 identical over 7 bases. CDR1 and CDR2 from the germline V gene are SGHNT and YYREEE (reference sequence). J lost 2 bases, V lost 3 bases, and 7 bases had no gene match. This CDR3 region has 15 residues.

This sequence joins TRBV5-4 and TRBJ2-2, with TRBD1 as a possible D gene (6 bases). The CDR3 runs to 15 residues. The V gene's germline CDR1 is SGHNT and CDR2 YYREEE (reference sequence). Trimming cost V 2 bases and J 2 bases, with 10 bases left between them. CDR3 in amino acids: CASSFSGHNTGELFF. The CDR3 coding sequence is TGTGCCAGCAGCTTTTCGGGACACAACACCGGGGAGCTGTTTTTT.

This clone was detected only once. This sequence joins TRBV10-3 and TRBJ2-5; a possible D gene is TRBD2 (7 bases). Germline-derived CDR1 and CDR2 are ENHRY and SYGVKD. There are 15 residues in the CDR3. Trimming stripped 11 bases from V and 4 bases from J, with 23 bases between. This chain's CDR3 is CASKGGALTLETQYF. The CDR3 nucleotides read TGTGCCTCCAAGGGGGGGGCCCTAACGTTAGAGACCCAGTACTTC.

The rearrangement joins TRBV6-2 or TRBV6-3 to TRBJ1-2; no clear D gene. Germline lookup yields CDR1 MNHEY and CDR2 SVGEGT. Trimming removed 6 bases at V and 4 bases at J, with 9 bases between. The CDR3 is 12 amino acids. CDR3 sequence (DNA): TGTGCCAGCAGCTTCGGATCCTATGGCTACACCTTC. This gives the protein CASSFGSYGYTF.

The CDR3 bases are TGCAGTGCTAGTTCGGCGGGATCTTCCAAAAACATTCAGTACTTC. Protein product: CSASSAGSSKNIQYF. J is TRBJ2-4 and V is TRBV20-1; TRBD2 might be the D (6 bases). The germline V and J ends were trimmed by 3 bases and 2 bases, with 14 bases remaining between them. The CDR3 totals 15 residues. CDR1 is DFQATT and CDR2 is SNEGSKA in the germline V gene (reference sequence).

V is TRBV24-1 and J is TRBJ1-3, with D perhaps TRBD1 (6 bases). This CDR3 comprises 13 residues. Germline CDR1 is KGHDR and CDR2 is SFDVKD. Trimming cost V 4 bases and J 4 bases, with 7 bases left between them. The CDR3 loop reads CATSDGTGNTIYF. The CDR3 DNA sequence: TGTGCCACCAGTGACGGGACAGGAAACACCATATATTTT.

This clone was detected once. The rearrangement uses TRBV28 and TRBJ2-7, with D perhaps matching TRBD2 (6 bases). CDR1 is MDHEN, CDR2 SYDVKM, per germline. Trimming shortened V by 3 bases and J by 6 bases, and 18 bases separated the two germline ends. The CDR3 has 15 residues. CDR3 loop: CASSFLTGETVEQYF. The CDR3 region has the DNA TGTGCCAGCAGTTTCTTGACGGGAGAAACGGTCGAGCAGTACTTC.

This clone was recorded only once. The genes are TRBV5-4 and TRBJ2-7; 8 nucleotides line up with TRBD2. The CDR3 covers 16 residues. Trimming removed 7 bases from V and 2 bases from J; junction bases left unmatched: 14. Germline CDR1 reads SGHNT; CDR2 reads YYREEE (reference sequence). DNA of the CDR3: TGTGCCAGCGGCCAGCAACGCGGGACTAGAGCCTACGAGCAGTACTTC. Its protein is CASGQQRGTRAYEQYF. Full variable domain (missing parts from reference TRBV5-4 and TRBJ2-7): ETGVTQSPTHLIKTRGQQVTLRCSSQSGHNTVSWYQQALGQGPQFIFQYYREEENGRGNFPPRFSGLQFPNYSSELNVNALELDDSALYLCASGQQRGTRAYEQYFGPGTRLTVT.

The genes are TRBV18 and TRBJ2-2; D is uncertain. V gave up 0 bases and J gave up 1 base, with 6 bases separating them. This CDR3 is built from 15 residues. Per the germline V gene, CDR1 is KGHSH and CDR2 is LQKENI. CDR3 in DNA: TGTGCCAGCTCACCACCGGTTGGGAACACCGGGGAGCTGTTTTTT. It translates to CASSPPVGNTGELFF.

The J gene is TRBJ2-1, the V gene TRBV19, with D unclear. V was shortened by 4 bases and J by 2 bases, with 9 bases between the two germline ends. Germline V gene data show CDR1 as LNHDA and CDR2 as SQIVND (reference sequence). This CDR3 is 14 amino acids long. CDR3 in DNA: TGTGCCAGTAGTACAGAAGGCCCCTACAATGAGCAGTTCTTC. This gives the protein CASSTEGPYNEQFF.

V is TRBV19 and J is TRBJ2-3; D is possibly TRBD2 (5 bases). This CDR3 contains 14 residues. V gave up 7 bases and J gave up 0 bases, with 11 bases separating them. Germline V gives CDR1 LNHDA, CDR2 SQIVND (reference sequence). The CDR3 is CASNPSPSTDTQYF. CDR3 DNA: TGTGCCAGTAACCCTAGCCCTAGCACAGATACGCAGTATTTT.

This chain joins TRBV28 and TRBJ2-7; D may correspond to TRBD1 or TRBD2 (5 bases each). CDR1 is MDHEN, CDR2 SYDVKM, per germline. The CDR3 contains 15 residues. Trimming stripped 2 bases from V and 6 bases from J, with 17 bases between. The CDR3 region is CASSLSGTAIREQYF. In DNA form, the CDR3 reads TGTGCCAGCAGTTTAAGTGGGACCGCCATACGCGAGCAGTACTTC.